The T cell receptor beta chain described here comes from a study of technical replicates of blood from several donors (dated by TCRdb to 2017 to 2019). Per the germline V gene, ENHRY is the CDR1 and SYGVKD is the CDR2. Unmatched junction bases come to 3, with V trimmed by 5 bases and J by 2 bases. CDR3 length: 14 amino acids, cysteine to phenylalanine. The sequence is cut down to CDR3 DNA, 42 bases in frame from base 1. Libraries were built with the immunoSEQ multiplex PCR assay. TCRdb re-hosts the immuneACCESS table, in-frame sequences only. Its copies lack some clones; in the studies checked, an unresolved V gene accounts for under half of them, and the cause for the rest is not known. For this sample there are around 57,000 clones; more than 95% appear just once. Of the sample, approximately 0.18% is held by the ten largest clones. About this clone itself: Its antigen specificity is not known. Qualities for individual bases were not recorded, and no much larger clone is one base off.

The receptor was isolated from a human donor in good health. The sequenced sample was T cells isolated from PBMCs. The chain couples TRBV10-3 to TRBJ1-5, with TRBD1 matching 7 junction bases. The sequence in DNA is TGTGCCATCAGTACAGGGGCTGGCAATCAGCCCCAGCATTTT. This codes for CAISTGAGNQPQHF.